This entry lists 14 T cell receptor beta chains sequenced from one sample in a study of blood T cell repertoires in COVID-19. The method was immunoSEQ multiplex PCR; TCRdb's version includes in-frame clones alone and lacks a portion of them. This table has 200,000 to 300,000 clones, about 87% appearing once. Material for sequencing was peripheral blood. The source is a woman aged 55-75 years with COVID-19, enrolled during active disease.

The chain couples TRBV7-9 to TRBJ2-3; 7 bases are a match to TRBD2. Per germline, CDR1 SEHNR and CDR2 FQNEAQ (reference sequence). V lost 3 bases to trimming and J lost 0 bases; unmatched junction nucleotides: 3. The CDR3 runs to 15 residues. In DNA, the CDR3 is TGTGCCAGCAGCTTGTCTAGCGGAAGCACAGATACGCAGTATTTT. Translated, it gives CASSLSSGSTDTQYF. The complete variable domain, with remaining parts taken from reference TRBV7-9 and TRBJ2-3, reads DTGVSQNPRHKITKRGQNVTFRCDPISEHNRLYWYRQTLGQGPEFLTYFQNEAQLEKSRLLSDRFSAERPKGSFSTLEIQRTEQGDSAMYLCASSLSSGSTDTQYFGPGTRLTVL.

This sequence joins TRBV5-1 and TRBJ1-2; 7 positions agree with TRBD1. Trimming took 6 bases from V and 6 from J; bases not matched to a gene: 14. The length of the CDR3 is 15 residues. Germline values: CDR1 SGHRS, CDR2 YFSETQ. In nucleotides, the CDR3 is TGCGCCAGCACCCCGTTGGTTGGGACAGACAATGGCTACACCTTC. Translating gives CASTPLVGTDNGYTF.

This chain joins TRBV6-4 and TRBJ2-7, with TRBD2 identical over 9 bases. CDR3 length equals 16 residues. J lost 1 base, V lost 0 bases, and 4 bases had no gene match. Germline V lookup: CDR1 MRHNA, CDR2 SNTAGT. CDR3 coding DNA: TGTGCCAGCAGTGACTCGTTAGCGGGAGATTCCTACGAGCAGTACTTC. This translates into CASSDSLAGDSYEQYF.

The chain is built from TRBV11-2 and TRBJ2-1, with 8 positions matching TRBD2. This CDR3 has 16 amino acids. Germline CDR1 SGHAT, CDR2 FQNNGV. The trim removed 5 bases at V and 6 bases at J, leaving 12 bases unmatched. The CDR3 region has the DNA TGTGCCAGCAGCCTACCTGTGAGCGGGAGTGTCAATGAGCAGTTCTTC. This gives the protein CASSLPVSGSVNEQFF.

CDR3 nucleotide sequence: TGTGCCAGCAGCGGAAACATAGGGGGCACAGATACGCAGTATTTT. Translation: CASSGNIGGTDTQYF. The rearrangement links TRBV9 to TRBJ2-3; a weak D match, TRBD1 (5 bases). The V end lost 3 bases, the J end lost 1 base, and 12 bases lay between the germline ends. CDR1 and CDR2 (germline): SGDLS, YYNGEE. The CDR3 totals 15 residues.

The chain combines TRBV7-2 with TRBJ2-1; 8 bases agree with TRBD2. Germline V lookup: CDR1 SGHTA, CDR2 FQGNSA. The CDR3 runs to 15 residues. J was trimmed by 2 bases and V by 2 bases; bases with no gene match: 2. As DNA, the CDR3 is TGTGCCAGCAGCTTAACTAGCGGACCCTACAATGAGCAGTTCTTC. Its translation: CASSLTSGPYNEQFF.

The chain has TRBV29-1 and TRBJ2-2; TRBD1 matches 7 bases. After removal of 6 bases from V and 0 bases from J, the junction contained 1 base not matched to a gene. Germline V gene lookup returns CDR1 SQVTM and CDR2 ANQGSEA. This CDR3 is 13 amino acids long. CDR3 loop: CSVGQSNTGELFF. The CDR3 nucleotides read TGCAGCGTGGGACAGTCGAACACCGGGGAGCTGTTTTTT.

V is TRBV10-3 and J is TRBJ1-5; D is undetermined. The CDR3 is 15 amino acids. Germline assignment: CDR1 ENHRY and CDR2 SYGVKD. V shed 0 bases and J shed 6 bases, with 12 bases lying between them. The CDR3 nucleotides are TGTGCCATCAGTGAGTCGTCGGGGAGTGGTCAGCCCCAGCATTTT. Translation: CAISESSGSGQPQHF.

A few counts support this clone. This sequence joins TRBV7-6 and TRBJ1-2, with TRBD1 matching over 7 bases. CDR1 and CDR2 (germline): SGHVS, FNYEAQ. The CDR3 is made up of 15 amino acids. V shed 3 bases and J 4 bases; nucleotides not matched to a gene: 8. The CDR3 DNA sequence: TGTGCCAGCAGCTTCCGACAGGGCGGCGGCTATGGCTACACCTTC. Its protein product is CASSFRQGGGYGYTF.

This clone was seen a few times. The rearrangement joins TRBV5-1 to TRBJ2-7, with 9 bases aligning to TRBD1. The J segment lost 4 bases and the V segment lost 4 bases, leaving 12 bases of the junction unmatched. CDR3 size: 16 residues. Germline loops: CDR1 SGHRS, CDR2 YFSETQ. The CDR3 spells CASSATQGAFVYEQYF. The CDR3, as DNA: TGCGCCAGCAGCGCAACACAGGGGGCTTTTGTGTACGAGCAGTACTTC.

V and J are TRBV7-6 and TRBJ2-7; D might be TRBD2 (6 bases). The germline V gene encodes CDR1 SGHVS and CDR2 FNYEAQ. Between the trimmed V and J ends, which lost 5 bases and 2 bases, there was a span of 19 bases. This CDR3 contains 16 residues. The CDR3 region is CASSVGHTAGTYEQYF. Here the CDR3 DNA reads TGTGCCAGCAGCGTAGGGCATACTGCGGGGACCTACGAGCAGTACTTC.

The gene calls are TRBV19 and TRBJ2-1; no firm D call. Trimming removed 7 bases from V and 6 bases from J, with 16 bases in between. This CDR3 has 14 amino acids. The germline V gene has CDR1 LNHDA and CDR2 SQIVND (reference sequence). The CDR3 is CASISIGQRNEQFF. The CDR3 DNA sequence: TGTGCCAGTATTAGTATTGGCCAGCGCAATGAGCAGTTCTTC.

The rearrangement joins TRBV27 to TRBJ2-1; TRBD2 might be the D (7 bases). The germline V gene encodes CDR1 MNHEY and CDR2 SMNVEV (reference sequence). V was shortened by 6 bases and J by 3 bases, with 15 bases between the two germline ends. CDR3 size: 15 residues. The CDR3 loop reads CASRGGGASYNEQFF. CDR3 sequence (DNA): TGTGCCAGCAGGGGAGGGGGTGCTAGCTACAATGAGCAGTTCTTC.

The chain joins TRBV10-3 to TRBJ2-7, with 8 bases matching TRBD2. In germline, CDR1 is ENHRY, CDR2 SYGVKD. The ends lost 2 bases at V and 2 bases at J; junction bases unmatched: 5. The CDR3 extends over 15 amino acids. CDR3 sequence (DNA): TGTGCCATCAGTGAGCGCGGGGGGCGCACCTACGAGCAGTACTTC. Translation: CAISERGGRTYEQYF.